This T cell receptor (beta chain) was recovered during a study of cytomegalovirus exposure and HLA in healthy donors. The overall study: The study placed less than 90% of its 398 genotyped donors in the Caucasian-associated ancestry cluster. Points from the study as a whole: While the bulk of TCR sequences proved rare, some public TCRs turned up in many donors. High sensitivity and specificity were reportedly achieved when the classifier diagnosed cytomegalovirus status.

Primers: 60 Vbeta forward and 13 Jbeta reverse. Assay used: immunoSEQ multiplex PCR; TCRdb lists only in-frame clones, some missing. The data show 150,000 to 180,000 clones, under 80% seen once. Nominal health characterized the donors when sampled, though unrecorded immune exposures were likely. In its sample, this clone was seen a few times. Its specificity is unknown. This TCR came from a man in his thirties or forties in good health and CMV-seronegative. The sequencing input was PBMCs.

The CDR3 DNA reads TGTGCCTGGAGTCGGGGGGCGGGCACCGGGGAGCTGTTTTTT. Amino acids: CAWSRGAGTGELFF. This chain links TRBV30 with TRBJ2-2; a weak D match, TRBD2 (7 bases). The CDR3 is 14 residues long. In germline, CDR1 is GTSNPN, CDR2 SVGIG (reference sequence). V gave up 2 bases and J gave up 4 bases, with 11 bases separating them.